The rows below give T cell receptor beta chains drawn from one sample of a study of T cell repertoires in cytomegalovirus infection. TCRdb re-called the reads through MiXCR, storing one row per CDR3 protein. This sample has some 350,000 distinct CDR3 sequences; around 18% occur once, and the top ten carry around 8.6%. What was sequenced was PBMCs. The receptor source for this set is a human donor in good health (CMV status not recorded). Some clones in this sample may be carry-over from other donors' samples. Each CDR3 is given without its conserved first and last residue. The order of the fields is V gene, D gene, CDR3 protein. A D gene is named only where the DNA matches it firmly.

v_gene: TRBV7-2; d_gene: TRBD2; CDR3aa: ASSLSIGGGDTQY
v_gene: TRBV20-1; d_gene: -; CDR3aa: SAYLPTTEAF
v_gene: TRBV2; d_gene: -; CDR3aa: ASEAGRSYEQY
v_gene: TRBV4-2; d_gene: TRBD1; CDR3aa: ASSQERQGASYGYGYT
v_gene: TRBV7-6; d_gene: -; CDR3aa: ASSDVQGREQY
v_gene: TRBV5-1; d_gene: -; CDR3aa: ASSYGVTQY
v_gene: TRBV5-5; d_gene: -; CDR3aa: ASSQAADTQY
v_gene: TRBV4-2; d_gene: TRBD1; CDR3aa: ASSLGGIEEKLF
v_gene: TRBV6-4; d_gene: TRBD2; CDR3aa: ASSSGTSVYNEQF
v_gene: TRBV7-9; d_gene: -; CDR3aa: ASAGPTQY
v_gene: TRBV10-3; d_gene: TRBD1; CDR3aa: AISPTDRALTDEQF
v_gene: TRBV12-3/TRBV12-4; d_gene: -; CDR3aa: ARAVGSTGY
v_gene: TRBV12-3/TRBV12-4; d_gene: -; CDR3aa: ASSGSRTDTQY
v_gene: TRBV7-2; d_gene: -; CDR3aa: ASSLVRTLQETQY
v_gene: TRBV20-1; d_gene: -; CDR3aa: SCKGGSQPQH
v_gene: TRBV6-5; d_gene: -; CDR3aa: ASSYFKAANTEAF
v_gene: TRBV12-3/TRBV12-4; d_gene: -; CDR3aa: ASSQRQYTEAF
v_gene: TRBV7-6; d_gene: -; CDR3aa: ASSTRGMWTDTQY
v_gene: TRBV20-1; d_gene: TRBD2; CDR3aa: SVSGLALNEQF
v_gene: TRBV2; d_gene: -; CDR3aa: ASSETSGFLVNQPHH
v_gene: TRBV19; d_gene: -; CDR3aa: ASSIETIYTDTQY
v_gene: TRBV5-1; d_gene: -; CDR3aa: ASKSFGGFDDYEQY
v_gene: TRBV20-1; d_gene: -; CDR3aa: SAREPPNTEAF
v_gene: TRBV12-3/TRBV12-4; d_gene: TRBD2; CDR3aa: ASSVRTSGRLTYNEQF
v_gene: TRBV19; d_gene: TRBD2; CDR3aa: ASSVGLADYEQY
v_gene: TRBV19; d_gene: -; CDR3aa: ASSGTGIYYGYT
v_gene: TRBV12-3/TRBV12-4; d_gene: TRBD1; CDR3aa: ASSLTSHRGAEAF
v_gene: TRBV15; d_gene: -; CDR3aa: ATSRDRAAYEQY
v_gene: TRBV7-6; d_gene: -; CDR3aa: ASSLVDSETQY
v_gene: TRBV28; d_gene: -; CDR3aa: ASSSQLRAF
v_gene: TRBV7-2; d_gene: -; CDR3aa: ASSPVVAANTDTQY
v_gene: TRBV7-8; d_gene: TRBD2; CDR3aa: ASSLVGSGLAADTQY
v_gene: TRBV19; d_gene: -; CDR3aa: ASSNPHSNQPQH
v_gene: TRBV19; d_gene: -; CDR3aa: ASSISFLEGYT
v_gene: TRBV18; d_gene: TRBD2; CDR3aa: ASSPGLAYNEQF
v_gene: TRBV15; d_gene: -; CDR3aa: ATSREGGVYNEQF
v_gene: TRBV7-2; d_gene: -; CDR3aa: ASSLSTTDTQY
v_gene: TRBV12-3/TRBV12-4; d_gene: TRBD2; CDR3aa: ASSTHSGGAGDTQY
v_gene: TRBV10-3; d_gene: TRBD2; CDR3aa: AISEVAGGNTDTQY
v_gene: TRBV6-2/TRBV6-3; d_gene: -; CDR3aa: ASSYSGSDNEQF
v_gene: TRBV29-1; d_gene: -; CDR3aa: SVIKRTIGEAF
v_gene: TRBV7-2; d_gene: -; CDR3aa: ASSPRRADEKLF